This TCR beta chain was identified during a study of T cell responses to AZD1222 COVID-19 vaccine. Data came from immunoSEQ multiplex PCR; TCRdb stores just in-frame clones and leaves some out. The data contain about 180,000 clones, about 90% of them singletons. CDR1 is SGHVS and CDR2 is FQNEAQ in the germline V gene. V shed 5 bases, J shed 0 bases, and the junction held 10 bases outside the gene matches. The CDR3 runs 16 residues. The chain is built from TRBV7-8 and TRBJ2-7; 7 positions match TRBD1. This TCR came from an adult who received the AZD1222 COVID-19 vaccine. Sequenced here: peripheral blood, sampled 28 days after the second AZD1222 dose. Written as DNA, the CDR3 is TGTGCCAGCAGCGAGACTGTCGGGACAGACTCCTACGAGCAGTACTTC. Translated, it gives CASSETVGTDSYEQYF. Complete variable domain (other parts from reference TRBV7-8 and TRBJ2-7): GAGVSQSPRYKVAKRGQDVALRCDPISGHVSLFWYQQALGQGPEFLTYFQNEAQLDKSGLPSDRFFAERPEGSVSTLKIQRTQQEDSAVYLCASSETVGTDSYEQYFGPGTRLTVT.